This T cell receptor (beta chain) stems from a study of long-term antiretroviral therapy in people with HIV. Run at survey level, the immunoSEQ assay was version v3.0. TCRdb's table, derived via immunoSEQ multiplex PCR, lists solely in-frame clones and lacks some. The sample includes 30,000 to 40,000 clones, approximately 74% of them seen just once. From germline, CDR1 is SGHDN and CDR2 FVKESK. CDR3 length: 16 amino acids. Between the trimmed V and J ends, which lost 3 bases and 3 bases, there was a span of 17 bases. The sample was unsorted PBMCs, taken 3 years after starting antiretroviral therapy. The TCR sequence derives from a man aged 45-65 years with HIV. V is TRBV14 and J is TRBJ1-2, with D unresolved. The CDR3 DNA follows: TGTGCCAGCAGCCACCGAAGGGCAGGAAAAGACTATGGCTACACCTTC. Amino acids: CASSHRRAGKDYGYTF.